The 11 T cell receptor beta chains below all came from one sample that was sequenced in a study of siplizumab effects on memory and regulatory T cells. This table comes from immunoSEQ multiplex PCR, and its TCRdb copy is limited to in-frame clones, with some not included. The table records 90,000 to 120,000 clones, about nine tenths of them present only once. Sequencing was done on a sample of CD4+ T cells sorted from blood. The receptors originated from a human donor in good health. Some clones in this sample may be carry-over from other donors' samples.

In this sample, this clone turned up once. This chain links TRBV6-5 with TRBJ2-1; D remains ambiguous. The germline V gene encodes CDR1 MNHEY and CDR2 SVGAGI. This CDR3 has 10 amino acids. Trimming left V 6 bases short and J 12 bases short, with 9 bases between. The CDR3 spells CASSQVGQFF. CDR3 in DNA: TGTGCCAGCAGCCAAGTAGGGCAGTTCTTC.

The rearrangement links TRBV7-3 to TRBJ2-5; D remains ambiguous. The CDR3 covers 13 residues. Germline V gene data show CDR1 as SGHTA and CDR2 as FQGTGA. Trimming took off 5 bases at V and 2 bases at J, with 9 bases between the two ends. This CDR3 reads CASSLIRQETQYF. The CDR3 nucleotides are TGTGCCAGCAGCCTAATACGACAAGAGACCCAGTACTTC.

The V gene is TRBV5-4, the J gene TRBJ1-1, with D possibly matching TRBD1 (5 bases). The CDR3 runs to 13 residues. The germline CDR1 and CDR2 sequences are SGHNT and YYREEE (reference sequence). V lost 4 bases, J lost 1 base, and 8 bases lay in between. The DNA of the CDR3 is TGTGCCAGCAGCGCAACAGGGAACACTGAAGCTTTCTTT. Translated: CASSATGNTEAFF.

The chain is built from TRBV4-2 and TRBJ2-3; 12 nucleotides agree with TRBD2. The V gene's germline CDR1 is LGHNA and CDR2 YNFKEQ. With V trimmed by 0 bases and J by 4 bases, 11 bases remained unmatched. The CDR3 totals 19 residues. The CDR3 DNA reads TGTGCCAGCAGCCAAGATGCTATTAGAGCTAGCGGGAGGGCAGATACGCAGTATTTT. This sequence encodes CASSQDAIRASGRADTQYF.

The CDR3 sequence is CASSYGATGATGELFF. As DNA, the CDR3 is TGTGCCAGCAGTTACGGGGCTACAGGGGCCACCGGGGAGCTGTTTTTT. The chain is built from TRBV6-5 and TRBJ2-2; 7 bases match TRBD1. The germline V gene has CDR1 MNHEY and CDR2 SVGAGI. With 2 bases clipped from V and 4 bases from J, the junction kept 7 bases outside the gene matches. This CDR3 comprises 16 residues.

This chain joins TRBV2 and TRBJ2-3, with D possibly being TRBD1 or TRBD2 (5 bases each). CDR3 size: 15 residues. V was clipped by 5 bases and J by 4 bases, with 16 bases between them. Germline V gene data show CDR1 as SNHLY and CDR2 as FYNNEI. The CDR3 DNA is TGTGCCAGCAGTTGGGACCTGGGATCGTCAGATACGCAGTATTTT. This translates into CASSWDLGSSDTQYF.

The J gene is TRBJ2-2, the V gene TRBV2; D is tentatively TRBD1 or TRBD2 (5 bases each). The CDR3 consists of 15 residues. The V gene lost 4 bases and the J gene lost 0 bases, with 9 bases spanning the gap. CDR1 and CDR2 (germline): SNHLY, FYNNEI. This chain's CDR3 is CASSVQGPNTGELFF. As DNA, the CDR3 is TGTGCCAGCAGTGTCCAGGGACCGAACACCGGGGAGCTGTTTTTT.

The rearrangement joins TRBV11-3 to TRBJ1-1, with no clear D. V was cut by 3 bases and J by 1 base, with 6 bases left in between. Germline CDR1 and CDR2: SGHNT and YENEEA. The CDR3 extends over 13 amino acids. The CDR3 here is CASSFGGNTEAFF. Here the CDR3 DNA reads TGTGCCAGCAGCTTCGGCGGGAACACTGAAGCTTTCTTT.

The chain links TRBV6-5 to TRBJ2-7; TRBD2 is a possible D gene (5 bases). CDR1 is MNHEY, CDR2 SVGAGI, per germline. The length of the CDR3 is 14 residues. With 6 bases removed from V and 4 bases from J, the gap between germline ends came to 16 bases. The chain's CDR3 is CASRFLGRSYEQYF. The CDR3 region has the DNA TGTGCCAGCAGGTTTTTGGGGAGAAGTTACGAGCAGTACTTC.

The chain uses TRBV7-3 and TRBJ2-2; D remains ambiguous. Trimming removed 5 bases at V and 1 base at J, with 5 bases between. The CDR3 spans 13 residues. Germline CDR1 and CDR2: SGHTA and FQGTGA. The CDR3: CASSPLNTGELFF. The DNA of the CDR3 is TGTGCCAGCAGCCCCCTGAACACCGGGGAGCTGTTTTTT. Supplemented by reference TRBV7-3 and TRBJ2-2, the full variable domain reads GAGVSQTPSNKVTEKGKYVELRCDPISGHTALYWYRQSLGQGPEFLIYFQGTGAADDSGLPNDRFFAVRPEGSVSTLKIQRTERGDSAVYLCASSPLNTGELFFGEGSRLTVL.

V is TRBV5-6 and J is TRBJ1-2; 9 bases are a match to TRBD1. This CDR3 contains 13 residues. J gave up 6 bases and V 5 bases, and 5 bases lay outside the gene matches. Looked up from germline, CDR1 is SGHDT and CDR2 is YYEEEE. The CDR3 nucleotides are TGTGCCAGCAGACCGGGACAGGGTCATGGCTACACCTTC. Translated, it gives CASRPGQGHGYTF.